These 6 T cell receptor beta chains were sequenced from one sample in a study of lymphopenia after photon versus proton radiotherapy (dated by TCRdb to about 2019). Library prep was done by the immunoSEQ multiplex PCR assay. Sourced from immuneACCESS, this table was stored by TCRdb with only in-frame sequences that have V and J called. A share of the clones is absent; for the studies checked, an unresolved V gene accounts for under half, and the remainder has no known explanation. The sample includes approximately 35,000 clones, with approximately 87% observed a single time. The top ten hold approximately 6.5% of the sample. The sequenced sample was peripheral blood, obtained from a patient treated with photon-based radiotherapy. Receptors originate from a woman in her fifties or sixties with pancreatic cancer.

In regard to this clone: The same CDR3 is also encoded by other DNA sequences in this sample. The chain recombines TRBV5-1 with TRBJ2-1, with 8 bases fitting TRBD2. This CDR3 comprises 15 residues. Germline CDR1 reads SGHRS; CDR2 reads YFSETQ. V dropped 0 bases and J dropped 3; count of bases not matched to a gene: 2. The CDR3 nucleotides read TGCGCCAGCAGCTTGGCCGGGACTAGCTACAATGAGCAGTTCTTC. As protein: CASSLAGTSYNEQFF.

J is TRBJ2-1 and V is TRBV6-4, with a weak D call TRBD2 (6 bases). The V gene's germline CDR1 is MRHNA and CDR2 SNTAGT. The CDR3 has 15 residues. The V and J ends lost 4 bases and 1 base respectively, with 11 bases between them. CDR3 sequence: CASSAGTGSYNEQFF. Here the CDR3 DNA reads TGTGCCAGCAGTGCCGGGACTGGGTCCTACAATGAGCAGTTCTTC.

A few counts support this clone. The chain links TRBV2 to TRBJ1-5; D is perhaps TRBD1 (5 bases). This CDR3 has 14 residues. V was cut by 8 bases and J by 2 bases, with 13 bases left in between. The germline V gene has CDR1 SNHLY and CDR2 FYNNEI. The CDR3 region is CASHTGFGNQPQHF. The CDR3 DNA sequence: TGTGCCAGCCATACAGGTTTCGGCAATCAGCCCCAGCATTTT.

The chain uses TRBV14 and TRBJ1-1, with a weak D call TRBD1 (6 bases). The germline V gene has CDR1 SGHDN and CDR2 FVKESK. V was pared by 0 bases and J by 1 base, with 12 bases between. This CDR3 is 16 amino acids long. CDR3 sequence (DNA): TGTGCCAGCAGCCAAGAAGGGGGACCAAGGAACACTGAAGCTTTCTTT. Amino acid sequence: CASSQEGGPRNTEAFF.

The chain carries TRBV11-3 and TRBJ2-7; 9 positions match TRBD2. This CDR3 is built from 18 residues. The germline CDR1 and CDR2 sequences are SGHNT and YENEEA. V lost 4 bases and J lost 0; bases outside the gene matches: 13. The CDR3 region has the DNA TGTGCCAGCAGCTCCCGTCTAGCGGGACGTGAAGTCTCCTACGAGCAGTACTTC. Its protein is CASSSRLAGREVSYEQYF.

V gene TRBV5-4 combines with J gene TRBJ2-7, with 8 positions matching TRBD2. The V segment lost 3 bases and the J segment 5 bases; nucleotides outside the gene matches: 7. The CDR3 consists of 14 residues. Germline CDR1 is SGHNT and CDR2 is YYREEE (reference sequence). The CDR3 bases are TGTGCCAGCAGCTCCAGCGGGAGTACCCACGAGCAGTACTTC. It yields the protein CASSSSGSTHEQYF. Filled out from reference TRBV5-4 and TRBJ2-7, the complete variable domain reads ETGVTQSPTHLIKTRGQQVTLRCSSQSGHNTVSWYQQALGQGPQFIFQYYREEENGRGNFPPRFSGLQFPNYSSELNVNALELDDSALYLCASSSSGSTHEQYFGPGTRLTVT.